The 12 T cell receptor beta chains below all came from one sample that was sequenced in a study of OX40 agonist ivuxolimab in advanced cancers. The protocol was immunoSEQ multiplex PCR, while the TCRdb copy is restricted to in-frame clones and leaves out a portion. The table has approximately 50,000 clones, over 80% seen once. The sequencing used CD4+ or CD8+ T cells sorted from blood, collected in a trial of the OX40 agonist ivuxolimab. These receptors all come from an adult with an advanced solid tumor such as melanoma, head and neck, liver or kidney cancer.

The CDR3 spells CASREDRSVEGYTF. The CDR3, as DNA: TGTGCCAGCAGGGAGGACAGGTCGGTAGAGGGCTACACCTTC. The rearrangement uses TRBV2 and TRBJ1-2; TRBD1 aligns across 7 bases. The length of the CDR3 is 14 residues. V lost 6 bases to trimming and J lost 8 bases; unmatched junction nucleotides: 12. Germline CDR1 SNHLY, CDR2 FYNNEI.

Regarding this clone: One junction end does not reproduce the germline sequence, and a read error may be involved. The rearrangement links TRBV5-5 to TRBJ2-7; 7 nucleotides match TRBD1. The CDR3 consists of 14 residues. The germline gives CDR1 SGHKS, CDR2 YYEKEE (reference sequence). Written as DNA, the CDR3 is TGCGCCAGCAGCCAAGAGACAGGGTCCTACGAGCAGTACTTC. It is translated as CASSQETGSYEQYF.

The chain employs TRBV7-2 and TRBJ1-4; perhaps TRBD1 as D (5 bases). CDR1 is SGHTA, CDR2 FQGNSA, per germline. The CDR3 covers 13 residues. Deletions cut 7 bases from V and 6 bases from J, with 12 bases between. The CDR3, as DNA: TGTGCCAGCACCACAGGAGCTCATGAAAAACTGTTTTTT. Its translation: CASTTGAHEKLFF.

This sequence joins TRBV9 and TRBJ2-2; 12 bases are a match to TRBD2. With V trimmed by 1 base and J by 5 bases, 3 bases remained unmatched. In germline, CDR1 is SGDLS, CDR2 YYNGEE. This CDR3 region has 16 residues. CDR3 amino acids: CASSVTLAGGTGELFF. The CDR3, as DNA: TGTGCCAGCAGCGTAACCCTAGCGGGAGGGACCGGGGAGCTGTTTTTT. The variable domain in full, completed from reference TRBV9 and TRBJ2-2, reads DSGVTQTPKHLITATGQRVTLRCSPRSGDLSVYWYQQSLDQGLQFLIQYYNGEERAKGNILERFSAQQFPDLHSELNLSSLELGDSALYFCASSVTLAGGTGELFFGEGSRLTVL.

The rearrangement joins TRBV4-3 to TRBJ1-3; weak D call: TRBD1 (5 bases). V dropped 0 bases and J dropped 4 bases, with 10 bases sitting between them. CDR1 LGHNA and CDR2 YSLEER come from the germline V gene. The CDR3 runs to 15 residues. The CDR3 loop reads CASSQDQGDGNTIYF. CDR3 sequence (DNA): TGCGCCAGCAGCCAAGATCAGGGTGACGGAAACACCATATATTTT.

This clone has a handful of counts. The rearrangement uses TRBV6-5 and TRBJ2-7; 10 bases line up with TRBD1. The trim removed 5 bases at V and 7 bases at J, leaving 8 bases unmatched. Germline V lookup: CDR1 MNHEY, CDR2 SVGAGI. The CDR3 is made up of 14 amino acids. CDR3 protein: CASSPRQGAREQYV. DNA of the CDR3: TGTGCCAGCAGTCCTCGACAGGGGGCGCGTGAGCAGTACGTC.

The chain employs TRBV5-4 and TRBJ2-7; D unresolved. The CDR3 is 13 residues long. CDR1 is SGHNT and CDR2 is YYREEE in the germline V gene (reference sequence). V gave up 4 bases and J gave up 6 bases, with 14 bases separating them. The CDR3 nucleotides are TGTGCCAGCAGCCAAGCTAGGGCCCTCGAGCAGTACTTC. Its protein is CASSQARALEQYF.

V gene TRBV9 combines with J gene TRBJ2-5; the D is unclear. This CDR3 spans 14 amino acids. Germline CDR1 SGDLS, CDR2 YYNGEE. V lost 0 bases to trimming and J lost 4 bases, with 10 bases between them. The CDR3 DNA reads TGTGCCAGCAGCGTAGACCCTCTGGGAGAGACCCAGTACTTC. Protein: CASSVDPLGETQYF.

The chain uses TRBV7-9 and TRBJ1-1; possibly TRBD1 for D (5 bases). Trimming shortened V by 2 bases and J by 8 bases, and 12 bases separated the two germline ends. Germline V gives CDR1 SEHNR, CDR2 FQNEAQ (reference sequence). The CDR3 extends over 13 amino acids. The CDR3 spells CASSLSGAAEAFF. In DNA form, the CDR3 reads TGTGCCAGCAGCTTAAGCGGGGCGGCCGAAGCTTTCTTT.

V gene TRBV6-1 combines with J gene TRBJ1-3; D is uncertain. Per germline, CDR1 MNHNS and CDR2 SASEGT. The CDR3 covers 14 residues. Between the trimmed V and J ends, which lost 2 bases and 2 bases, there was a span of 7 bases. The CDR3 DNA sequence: TGTGCCAGCAGTGAATACGGGACTGGAAACACCATATATTTT. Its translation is CASSEYGTGNTIYF.

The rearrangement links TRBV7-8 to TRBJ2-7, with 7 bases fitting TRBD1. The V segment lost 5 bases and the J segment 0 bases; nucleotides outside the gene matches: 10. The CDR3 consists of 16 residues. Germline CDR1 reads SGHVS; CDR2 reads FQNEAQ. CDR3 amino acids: CASSTQTGTASYEQYF. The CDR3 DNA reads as TGTGCCAGCAGCACCCAAACCGGGACAGCCTCCTACGAGCAGTACTTC.

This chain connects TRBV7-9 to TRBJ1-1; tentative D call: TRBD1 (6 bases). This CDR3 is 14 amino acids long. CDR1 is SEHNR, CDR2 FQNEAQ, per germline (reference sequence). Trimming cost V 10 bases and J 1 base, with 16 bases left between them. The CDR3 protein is CATRPKDRNTEAFF. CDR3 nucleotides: TGTGCCACCCGACCCAAGGACAGGAACACTGAAGCTTTCTTT.